The 19 T cell receptor beta chains below were found in one sample sequenced in a study of control samples from healthy donors and cancer patients. Profiled with immunoSEQ multiplex PCR; TCRdb holds only in-frame clones, not every one. This table holds some 120,000 clones, over 80% found once. The specimen was PBMCs. The receptors derive from a man older than 75 with head and neck cancer.

V gene TRBV19 combines with J gene TRBJ1-1; 9 positions agree with TRBD1. Germline values: CDR1 LNHDA, CDR2 SQIVND (reference sequence). With 6 bases clipped from V and 6 bases from J, the junction kept 11 bases outside the gene matches. The CDR3 sequence is 15 residues long. This chain's CDR3 is CASRLTGGVIPEAFF. The CDR3 bases are TGTGCCAGTAGGCTGACAGGGGGAGTAATACCTGAAGCTTTCTTT.

The chain is built from TRBV9 and TRBJ2-5; 13 nucleotides agree with TRBD2. Trimming cost V 0 bases and J 5 bases; bases outside gene matches: 1. CDR1 and CDR2 (germline): SGDLS, YYNGEE. This CDR3 is built from 15 residues. As DNA, the CDR3 is TGTGCCAGCAGCGTAGGGACTAGCGGGGGTGAGACCCAGTACTTC. Its translation is CASSVGTSGGETQYF.

The DNA for the CDR3 is TGTGCCAGCAGCTTCCCCGACAGGAGGCGCGGGGAGCTGTTTTTT. This translates into CASSFPDRRRGELFF. The chain is built from TRBV11-2 and TRBJ2-2; possibly TRBD1 for D (6 bases). Germline values: CDR1 SGHAT, CDR2 FQNNGV. CDR3 size: 15 residues. V lost 3 bases and J lost 7, with 15 bases in between.

With regard to this clone: Other DNA sequences in this specimen translate into the identical CDR3. The gene calls are TRBV5-1 and TRBJ2-5; the D gene is possibly TRBD1 (6 bases). The germline CDR1 and CDR2 sequences are SGHRS and YFSETQ. The CDR3 extends over 14 amino acids. V was pared by 3 bases and J by 1 base, with 10 bases between. The CDR3 protein is CASSSNRAQETQYF. The CDR3 coding sequence is TGCGCCAGCAGCTCTAACAGGGCCCAAGAGACCCAGTACTTC.

The chain couples TRBV6-6 to TRBJ1-6; tentative D call: TRBD1 (6 bases). The CDR3 totals 19 residues. Germline-derived CDR1 and CDR2 are MNHNY and SVGAGI (reference sequence). Trimming removed 5 bases at V and 1 base at J, with 21 bases between. CDR3 in amino acids: CASSPRALLDRSYNSPLHF. DNA of the CDR3: TGTGCCAGCAGTCCAAGGGCCCTCCTCGACAGGTCCTATAATTCACCCCTCCACTTT.

V gene TRBV9 combines with J gene TRBJ1-4, with 9 bases lining up with TRBD1. Germline V gene lookup returns CDR1 SGDLS and CDR2 YYNGEE. The CDR3 covers 19 residues. V was pared by 2 bases and J by 0 bases, with 11 bases of the junction left unmatched. The CDR3 region is CASSVPRDRAVATNEKLFF. CDR3 bases: TGTGCCAGCAGCGTCCCAAGGGACAGGGCGGTTGCAACTAATGAAAAACTGTTTTTT.

The chain links TRBV5-4 to TRBJ2-7, with TRBD1 as a possible D gene (6 bases). The CDR3 has 15 residues. The ends were cut back, 3 bases at V and 4 bases at J, with 17 bases in the middle. CDR1 is SGHNT and CDR2 is YYREEE in the germline V gene (reference sequence). CDR3 sequence: CASSSRDTSLYEQYF. As DNA, the CDR3 is TGTGCCAGCAGCTCCCGGGACACAAGTCTATACGAGCAGTACTTC.

The J gene is TRBJ1-2, the V gene TRBV3-1 (or the pseudogene TRBV3-2), with 7 bases lining up with TRBD1. The CDR3 spans 13 residues. From germline, CDR1 is LGHDT and CDR2 YNNKEL (reference sequence). V lost 5 bases to trimming and J lost 2 bases; unmatched junction nucleotides: 2. The CDR3: CASSTDRNYGYTF. As DNA, the CDR3 is TGTGCCAGCAGCACGGACAGGAACTATGGCTACACCTTC.

The chain couples TRBV19 to TRBJ2-1; D might be TRBD2 (6 bases). This CDR3 has 15 residues. The germline CDR1 and CDR2 sequences are LNHDA and SQIVND (reference sequence). V lost 3 bases and J lost 2, with 11 bases in between. CDR3 bases: TGTGCCAGTAGTATCCTGGGACTGGCCTACAATGAGCAGTTCTTC. Amino acids: CASSILGLAYNEQFF.

This clone was recorded only once. CDR3 nucleotides: TGCAGCGCCGCAGGCGACGGTGCGGGAGGCTACACCTTC. Translating gives CSAAGDGAGGYTF. V usage is TRBV29-1 and J usage is TRBJ1-2; D uncertain. Germline-derived CDR1 and CDR2 are SQVTM and ANQGSEA. CDR3 size: 13 residues. The V end lost 7 bases, the J end lost 8 bases, and 20 bases lay between the germline ends.

The chain uses TRBV7-2 and TRBJ2-1; 12 nucleotides align to TRBD2. Unmatched junction bases numbered 7, after V lost 1 base and J lost 9 bases. From germline, CDR1 is SGHTA and CDR2 FQGNSA. The CDR3 contains 16 residues. Here the CDR3 DNA reads TGTGCCAGCAGCTTAGTAACGACTAGCGGGAGTGGTGAGCAGTTCTTC. Its protein product is CASSLVTTSGSGEQFF.

The genes are TRBV5-1 and TRBJ2-5; either TRBD1 or TRBD2 may supply D (5 bases each). The CDR3 contains 17 residues. Germline CDR1 is SGHRS and CDR2 is YFSETQ. V lost 0 bases and J 5 bases, leaving 20 bases between the germline ends. The CDR3 loop reads CASSLAPFQGVGETQYF. In DNA, the CDR3 is TGCGCCAGCAGCTTGGCCCCGTTTCAGGGAGTAGGGGAGACCCAGTACTTC. Supplemented by reference TRBV5-1 and TRBJ2-5, the full variable domain reads KAGVTQTPRYLIKTRGQQVTLSCSPISGHRSVSWYQQTPGQGLQFLFEYFSETQRNKGNFPGRFSGRQFSNSRSEMNVSTLELGDSALYLCASSLAPFQGVGETQYFGPGTRLLVL.

V is TRBV10-1 and J is TRBJ2-1; no clear D. This CDR3 contains 13 residues. Per germline, CDR1 WNHNN and CDR2 SYGVQD (reference sequence). The germline V and J ends were trimmed by 2 bases and 4 bases, with 6 bases remaining between them. CDR3 nucleotides: TGCGCCAGCAGTGAGGGCCAATACAATGAGCAGTTCTTC. Its protein product is CASSEGQYNEQFF.

V gene TRBV3-1 (or the pseudogene TRBV3-2) combines with J gene TRBJ1-6; D is unclear. Germline values: CDR1 LGHDT, CDR2 YNNKEL (reference sequence). The CDR3 consists of 12 residues. Trimming removed 3 bases from V and 9 bases from J, with 6 bases in between. DNA of the CDR3: TGTGCCAGCAGCCACCGGATTTCACCCCTCCACTTT. This encodes CASSHRISPLHF.

The table lists this clone with a count of one. The chain is built from TRBV7-7 and TRBJ1-2; D ambiguous. The germline V gene has CDR1 SSHAT and CDR2 FNYEAQ (reference sequence). V lost 6 bases to trimming and J lost 0 bases, with 17 bases between them. This CDR3 comprises 16 residues. CDR3 region: CASRLRFTRANYGYTF. The CDR3 nucleotides read TGTGCCAGCAGGCTACGTTTTACCCGGGCTAACTATGGCTACACCTTC.

This chain links TRBV6-6 with TRBJ1-2; unclear D gene. CDR3 length: 15 amino acids. V lost 7 bases and J 4 bases, leaving 19 bases between the germline ends. Germline V gene data show CDR1 as MNHNY and CDR2 as SVGAGI (reference sequence). For the CDR3, the DNA is TGTGCCAGCACCATGGGAGGAGTTAGCCTCTATGGCTACACCTTC. Translating gives CASTMGGVSLYGYTF.

V usage is TRBV4-2 and J usage is TRBJ2-7; D remains unclear. V lost 1 base to trimming and J lost 3 bases, with 13 bases between them. Germline V gives CDR1 LGHNA, CDR2 YNFKEQ. This CDR3 comprises 15 residues. The CDR3 DNA sequence: TGTGCCAGCAGCCAAGTTAGGACCCTACTCTACGAGCAGTACTTC. It codes for CASSQVRTLLYEQYF.

The CDR3 DNA follows: TGTGCCAGCAGTTTTTTAGTGGGAGAGGGTTACGAGCAGTACTTC. It codes for CASSFLVGEGYEQYF. The chain is built from TRBV27 and TRBJ2-7, with D possibly TRBD2 on 5 matching bases. Germline CDR1 MNHEY, CDR2 SMNVEV (reference sequence). This CDR3 region has 15 residues. V lost 3 bases and J 4 bases, leaving 16 bases between the germline ends.

The chain recombines TRBV14 with TRBJ2-5, with 8 bases fitting TRBD2. This CDR3 has 14 amino acids. The germline V gene has CDR1 SGHDN and CDR2 FVKESK. V trimming: 5 bases; J trimming: 5 bases; junction bases outside the gene matches: 7. The CDR3 DNA reads TGTGCCAGCAGCGCGGGACTAGTCGACGAGACCCAGTACTTC. The encoded protein is CASSAGLVDETQYF.